One T cell receptor (beta chain) is described in this entry. The target antigen is unknown. The source of the sample is a study of T cell responses to AZD1222 COVID-19 vaccine. V was pared by 5 bases and J by 0 bases, with 16 bases between. The germline V gene has CDR1 SGHTA and CDR2 FQGNSA. The CDR3 loop spans 16 amino acids. Study-wide results and limits: Only 5 to 7 AZD1222 recipients tested seropositive at baseline. Clonal diversity was possibly underestimated, and white British individuals and females predominated among donors. Unmutated variant regions reportedly attract nearly half of all spike-specific TCRs.

Sequencing was performed with immunoSEQ multiplex PCR; in TCRdb, only in-frame clones are kept and a portion is missing. The sample lists approximately 150,000 clones, 85% to 90% occurring once. This sample comprised peripheral blood, obtained 28 days after the second AZD1222 dose. The genes are TRBV7-2 and TRBJ1-1; no firm D call. The sequence came from an adult who received the AZD1222 COVID-19 vaccine. The CDR3 loop is CASSPRMRGLNTEAFF. The CDR3 DNA sequence: TGTGCCAGCAGCCCCAGGATGAGAGGGCTGAACACTGAAGCTTTCTTT.